These T cell receptor beta chains were read from a single sample in a study of T cell responses to AZD1222 COVID-19 vaccine. Some clones are missing from TCRdb's copy, which holds only in-frame ones; the method was immunoSEQ multiplex PCR. The table lists around 110,000 clones, 80% to 90% of them singletons. The source material was peripheral blood, sampled on day 0 of AZD1222 vaccination. These receptors all stem from an adult in good health. Each CDR3 is given with its conserved first and last residue. A D gene is named only where the DNA matches it firmly. Size is stated for part of the rows, as once, few or many counts, or as a class when the clone is expanded.

clone_size,v_call,cdr3_length,d_call,j_call,cdr3_aa,cdr3_nt
-,TRBV5-1,14,-,TRBJ1-4,CASSRTATNEKLFF,TGCGCCAGCAGTCGGACAGCAACTAATGAAAAACTGTTTTTT
-,TRBV28,15,-,TRBJ2-3,CASRDTDDSTDTQYF,TGTGCCAGCCGGGACACCGACGATAGCACAGATACGCAGTATTTT
-,TRBV4-3,17,-,TRBJ1-3,CASSQGPHSPSGNTIYF,TGCGCCAGCAGCCAAGGTCCCCACAGCCCCTCTGGAAACACCATATATTTT
-,TRBV5-1,14,-,TRBJ2-7,CASSLGGLSYEQYF,TGCGCCAGCAGCCTCGGCGGATTGTCCTACGAGCAGTACTTC
-,TRBV6-5,15,TRBD1,TRBJ1-5,CASSRGTANNQPQHF,TGTGCCAGCAGCCGCGGGACAGCAAATAATCAGCCCCAGCATTTT
-,TRBV2,15,TRBD1,TRBJ1-2,CASSPRDSPNYGYTF,TGTGCCAGCAGTCCTCGGGACAGTCCTAACTATGGCTACACCTTC
-,TRBV19,14,-,TRBJ1-1,CASSINRAGTEAFF,TGTGCCAGTAGTATAAACAGGGCTGGCACTGAAGCTTTCTTT
-,TRBV6-2/TRBV6-3,14,-,TRBJ2-7,CASSYRQGTDEQYF,TGTGCCAGCAGTTACAGGCAGGGGACCGACGAGCAGTACTTC
-,TRBV7-2,15,TRBD2,TRBJ2-5,CASSLELAGGETQYF,TGTGCCAGCAGCTTAGAGCTAGCGGGAGGGGAGACCCAGTACTTC
-,TRBV4-2,14,-,TRBJ2-2,CASSQAREPGELFF,TGTGCCAGCAGCCAAGCCAGGGAACCCGGGGAGCTGTTTTTT
-,TRBV9,13,-,TRBJ2-1,CASSVWGFNEQFF,TGTGCCAGCAGCGTATGGGGCTTCAATGAGCAGTTCTTC
-,TRBV27,14,-,TRBJ2-1,CASSVVTAYNEQFF,TGTGCCAGCAGTGTAGTAACAGCCTACAATGAGCAGTTCTTC
-,TRBV28,14,-,TRBJ2-1,CASRDRPNWNEQFF,TGTGCCAGCAGGGACCGACCTAACTGGAATGAGCAGTTCTTC
-,TRBV3-1/TRBV3-2,15,-,TRBJ1-5,CASSQVGGGNQPQHF,TGTGCCAGCAGCCAAGTAGGAGGAGGGAATCAGCCCCAGCATTTT
-,TRBV9,15,TRBD2,TRBJ2-3,CASSVSGARTDTQYF,TGTGCCAGCAGCGTTAGCGGGGCACGCACAGATACGCAGTATTTT
-,TRBV4-3,15,-,TRBJ1-2,CASSQDPRGTYGYTF,TGCGCCAGCAGCCAAGATCCTCGGGGTACCTATGGCTACACCTTC
-,TRBV11-1,14,-,TRBJ1-1,CASSLTEGRTEAFF,TGTGCCAGCAGCCTGACCGAGGGGCGAACTGAAGCTTTCTTT
-,TRBV7-8,16,TRBD1,TRBJ2-7,CASSLWGQGVYDEQYF,TGTGCCAGCAGCTTATGGGGACAGGGAGTGTACGACGAGCAGTACTTC
-,TRBV25-1,15,TRBD1,TRBJ2-7,CASSGWGQGSYEQYF,TGTGCCAGCAGTGGGTGGGGACAGGGATCCTACGAGCAGTACTTC
-,TRBV18,14,-,TRBJ1-2,CASSPPGRFYGYTF,TGTGCCAGCTCACCACCGGGGCGGTTCTATGGCTACACCTTC
-,TRBV5-4,12,-,TRBJ1-2,CASSLEAYGYTF,TGTGCCAGCAGCTTGGAAGCCTATGGCTACACCTTC
-,TRBV25-1,13,-,TRBJ2-3,CASSEQGPDTQYF,TGTGCCAGCAGTGAACAGGGGCCAGATACGCAGTATTTT
-,TRBV19,13,-,TRBJ1-1,CASSIGQFTEAFF,TGTGCCAGTAGTATAGGGCAGTTCACTGAAGCTTTCTTT
-,TRBV6-5,15,-,TRBJ2-5,CASSYISYPQETQYF,TGTGCCAGCAGTTACATTTCTTACCCTCAAGAGACCCAGTACTTC
-,TRBV5-1,13,-,TRBJ1-1,CASSLTGPTEAFF,TGCGCCAGCAGCTTGACAGGGCCCACTGAAGCTTTCTTT
-,TRBV30,15,TRBD2,TRBJ2-7,CAWRPRLAGGYEQYF,TGTGCCTGGAGACCCAGACTAGCGGGAGGGTACGAGCAGTACTTC
-,TRBV6-6,11,-,TRBJ2-3,CASQGADTQYF,TGTGCCAGTCAAGGGGCAGATACGCAGTATTTT
once,TRBV4-3,15,TRBD1,TRBJ1-1,CASSQGQGVNTEAFF,TGCGCCAGCAGCCAGGGACAGGGAGTGAACACTGAAGCTTTCTTT